This T cell receptor (beta chain) was obtained from a study of blood T cell repertoires in COVID-19. Across the study: Whether acute or convalescent, the COVID-19 samples came from the United States, Italy and Spain.

The protocol was immunoSEQ multiplex PCR, while the TCRdb copy is restricted to in-frame clones and leaves out a portion. The sample includes hundreds of thousands of clones, around 91% seen only once; the top ten take 2% to 3%. Clinical history as reported by participants underpinned cohort assignment. Trimming took 1 base from V and 4 from J, leaving 11 bases between them. This CDR3 is 14 amino acids long. The germline V gene has CDR1 SGHRS and CDR2 YFSETQ. Input material: PBMCs or T cells enriched from blood (not recorded which). The rearrangement joins TRBV5-1 to TRBJ1-1; possibly TRBD1 for D (6 bases). The source of this sequence is a woman younger than 35 who had recovered from COVID-19. The CDR3 spells CASSLTGITTEAFF. The CDR3 coding sequence is TGCGCCAGCAGCTTGACAGGGATAACCACTGAAGCTTTCTTT.